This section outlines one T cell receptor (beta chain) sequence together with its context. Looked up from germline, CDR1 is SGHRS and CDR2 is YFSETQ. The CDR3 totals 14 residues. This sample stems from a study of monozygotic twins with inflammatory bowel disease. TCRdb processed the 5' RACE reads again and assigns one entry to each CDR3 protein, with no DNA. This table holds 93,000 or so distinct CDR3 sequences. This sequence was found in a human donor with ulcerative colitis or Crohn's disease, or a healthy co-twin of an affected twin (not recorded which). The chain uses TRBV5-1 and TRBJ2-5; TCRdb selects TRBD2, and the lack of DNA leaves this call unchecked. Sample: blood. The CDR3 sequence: CASSPRESRETQYF.